Listed here are 30 T cell receptor beta chains from one sample, sequenced in a study of T cells expressing NK-cell markers. TCRdb reprocessed the 5' RACE reads; each CDR3 protein has one entry and no DNA is given. The sample totals about 110,000 distinct CDR3 sequences. The specimen sequenced was blood T cells: a sorted CD56 or NKG2C T cell subset, CD4+ or CD8+ T cells, or bulk PBMC T cells (not recorded which). The receptors were sampled from a woman aged 18-69 years in good health.

The V and J genes are TRBV6-5 and TRBJ1-5; TCRdb calls TRBD1, which cannot be checked without DNA. Per germline, CDR1 MNHEY and CDR2 SVGAGI. CDR3 size: 14 residues. This CDR3 reads CASSSTGEGQPQHF.

The chain carries TRBV14 and TRBJ1-3; as DNA is missing, the TRBD1 call by TCRdb cannot be tested. The CDR3 is 15 amino acids. In germline, CDR1 is SGHDN, CDR2 FVKESK. The CDR3 loop reads CASSQEGGSGNTIYF. Using reference TRBV14 and TRBJ1-3 for the parts outside the CDR3, the full variable domain is EAGVTQFPSHSVIEKGQTVTLRCDPISGHDNLYWYRRVMGKEIKFLLHFVKESKQDESGMPNNRFLAERTGGTYSTLKVQPAELEDSGVYFCASSQEGGSGNTIYFGEGSWLTVV.

The V and J genes are TRBV9 and TRBJ1-1; TCRdb's D call of TRBD1 is untestable without DNA. Germline-derived CDR1 and CDR2 are SGDLS and YYNGEE. This CDR3 is built from 14 residues. The CDR3 loop reads CASSGPGLNTEAFF. Full variable domain (rest looked up from reference TRBV9 and TRBJ1-1): DSGVTQTPKHLITATGQRVTLRCSPRSGDLSVYWYQQSLDQGLQFLIQYYNGEERAKGNILERFSAQQFPDLHSELNLSSLELGDSALYFCASSGPGLNTEAFFGQGTRLTVV.

The rearrangement joins TRBV29-1 to TRBJ1-1; TCRdb lists TRBD1, though no DNA is available to test this call. Germline V gene data show CDR1 as SQVTM and CDR2 as ANQGSEA. This CDR3 is built from 16 residues. CDR3 residues: CSAPGTGRTSGTEAFF.

The J gene is TRBJ1-2, the V gene TRBV6-1. The germline V gene has CDR1 MNHNS and CDR2 SASEGT. The CDR3 loop spans 14 amino acids. CDR3 sequence reads: CASSSTQGGGGYTF.

The genes are TRBV9 and TRBJ2-1. The length of the CDR3 is 14 residues. Germline CDR1 and CDR2: SGDLS and YYNGEE. This chain's CDR3 is CASSRLESHNEQFF.

The gene calls are TRBV28 and TRBJ2-7. The CDR3 runs to 12 residues. Germline V lookup: CDR1 MDHEN, CDR2 SYDVKM. The CDR3 protein is CASSLMNYEQYF.

The V gene is TRBV20-1, the J gene TRBJ2-1; TCRdb calls TRBD2, which cannot be checked without DNA. Per the germline V gene, CDR1 is DFQATT and CDR2 is SNEGSKA (reference sequence). The CDR3 covers 19 residues. This chain's CDR3 is CSASKGLAGVYAYPNEQFF.

This sequence joins TRBV5-6 and TRBJ2-7; TCRdb selects TRBD1, and the lack of DNA leaves this call unchecked. Per the germline V gene, CDR1 is SGHDT and CDR2 is YYEEEE. CDR3 length equals 14 residues. The CDR3 is CASSLHRGIPEQYF.

The gene calls are TRBV25-1 and TRBJ2-7. In germline, CDR1 is MGHDK, CDR2 SYGVNS. The CDR3 spans 12 residues. The CDR3 loop reads CASSESAMEQYF.

This rearrangement joins TRBV12-3 or TRBV12-4 to TRBJ2-2. The CDR3 runs to 14 residues. The CDR3 sequence is CASSLPSNTGELFF.

CDR3 region: CASLHLVAGVNTDTQYF. The chain employs TRBV28 and TRBJ2-3; TCRdb reports TRBD2, a call that lacks DNA to check it against. The germline gives CDR1 MDHEN, CDR2 SYDVKM. The CDR3 covers 17 residues.

The V call is TRBV4-3, the J call TRBJ2-3; TCRdb outputs TRBD2, but without DNA this stays unchecked. Germline CDR1 reads LGHNA; CDR2 reads YSLEER. The CDR3 spans 14 residues. CDR3 in amino acids: CASSTSGGTDTQYF.

This chain links TRBV29-1 with TRBJ2-1; the TRBD2 assignment by TCRdb is unverifiable without DNA. Germline assignment: CDR1 SQVTM and CDR2 ANQGSEA. This CDR3 has 15 residues. Here the CDR3 reads CSVEDPSGRYNEQFF.

The rearrangement links TRBV19 to TRBJ2-2. This CDR3 has 13 residues. Germline V gene sequence: CDR1 LNHDA, CDR2 SQIVND (reference sequence). The CDR3 here is CASSATNTGELFF.

This chain links TRBV20-1 with TRBJ2-7; TCRdb proposes TRBD1, but this gene call is untestable without DNA. CDR3 length equals 11 residues. Germline V gene data show CDR1 as DFQATT and CDR2 as SNEGSKA (reference sequence). CDR3 sequence reads: CSARGAYEQYF.

The J gene is TRBJ2-2, the V gene TRBV7-2; TCRdb picks TRBD2, but there is no DNA to check that call. The CDR3 length is 17 residues. Germline-derived CDR1 and CDR2 are SGHTA and FQGNSA. The CDR3: CASSFGLAGAYTGELFF.

The genes are TRBV7-9 and TRBJ2-7; TCRdb's D call, TRBD1, is unchecked because there is no DNA. The CDR3 loop spans 11 amino acids. Per the germline V gene, CDR1 is SEHNR and CDR2 is FQNEAQ (reference sequence). CDR3 sequence reads: CASSAEGPGVF.

This chain uses TRBV7-2 with TRBJ2-1; the D call of TRBD2 rests on TCRdb alone, since no DNA is present to check it. The CDR3 runs to 12 residues. CDR1 and CDR2 from the germline V gene are SGHTA and FQGNSA. This CDR3 reads CASRDRGREQFF. Full variable domain (missing parts from reference TRBV7-2 and TRBJ2-1): GAGVSQSPSNKVTEKGKDVELRCDPISGHTALYWYRQSLGQGLEFLIYFQGNSAPDKSGLPSDRFSAERTGGSVSTLTIQRTQQEDSAVYLCASRDRGREQFFGPGTRLTVL.

The V and J genes are TRBV20-1 and TRBJ2-1; TCRdb designates TRBD2, a call that cannot be tested without DNA. The germline V gene encodes CDR1 DFQATT and CDR2 SNEGSKA (reference sequence). The CDR3 is 14 residues long. The CDR3 loop reads CSVPLAGGPNEQFF.

The chain uses TRBV5-6 and TRBJ2-3; the D gene TCRdb calls, TRBD2, cannot be checked with no DNA. Looked up from germline, CDR1 is SGHDT and CDR2 is YYEEEE. The CDR3 consists of 15 residues. This CDR3 reads CASSLGDSGTDTQYF. Full variable domain (rest looked up from reference TRBV5-6 and TRBJ2-3): DAGVTQSPTHLIKTRGQQVTLRCSPKSGHDTVSWYQQALGQGPQFIFQYYEEEERQRGNFPDRFSGHQFPNYSSELNVNALLLGDSALYLCASSLGDSGTDTQYFGPGTRLTVL.

The rearrangement joins TRBV11-1 to TRBJ2-7. CDR3 length equals 14 residues. Germline V lookup: CDR1 SGHAT, CDR2 FQDESV (reference sequence). CDR3 in amino acids: CASSLDTGNYEQYF. The whole variable domain, remainder taken from reference TRBV11-1 and TRBJ2-7, is EAEVAQSPRYKITEKSQAVAFWCDPISGHATLYWYRQILGQGPELLVQFQDESVVDDSQLPKDRFSAERLKGVDSTLKIQPAELGDSAMYLCASSLDTGNYEQYFGPGTRLTVT.

The CDR3 reads CASSPGLAGVFTGELFF. The V and J genes are TRBV7-2 and TRBJ2-2; TCRdb proposes TRBD2, but this gene call is untestable without DNA. The CDR3 consists of 17 residues. CDR1 and CDR2 from the germline V gene are SGHTA and FQGNSA.

V is TRBV20-1 and J is TRBJ1-4; TCRdb returns TRBD1, unconfirmable since there is no DNA. This CDR3 is 15 amino acids long. In germline, CDR1 is DFQATT, CDR2 SNEGSKA (reference sequence). The CDR3 sequence is CSARHQTGLNEKLFF.

V usage is TRBV11-2 and J usage is TRBJ2-1; the D call of TRBD2 rests on TCRdb alone, since no DNA is present to check it. From germline, CDR1 is SGHAT and CDR2 FQNNGV. CDR3 size: 14 residues. CDR3 protein: CASSHEGPYNEQFF.

The CDR3 spells CASSPRTGLAFF. This chain joins TRBV9 and TRBJ1-1; the D gene TCRdb calls, TRBD1, cannot be checked with no DNA. The CDR3 consists of 12 residues. Germline assignment: CDR1 SGDLS and CDR2 YYNGEE.

The chain links TRBV11-2 to TRBJ1-5. The germline CDR1 and CDR2 sequences are SGHAT and FQNNGV. The CDR3 length is 14 residues. CDR3 protein: CASSPQYSNQPQHF.

V usage is TRBV4-3 and J usage is TRBJ2-5; TCRdb's D gene call, TRBD2, goes unchecked for lack of DNA. There are 16 residues in the CDR3. Looked up from germline, CDR1 is LGHNA and CDR2 is YSLEER. CDR3 amino acids: CASSQGYQSSGETQYF.

The chain is built from TRBV4-3 and TRBJ2-5. Per the germline V gene, CDR1 is LGHNA and CDR2 is YSLEER. This CDR3 spans 13 amino acids. The CDR3 sequence is CASSQVGVETQYF.

The chain carries TRBV6-5 and TRBJ1-2; the D gene TCRdb calls, TRBD1, cannot be checked with no DNA. The germline V gene encodes CDR1 MNHEY and CDR2 SVGAGI. The CDR3 is 15 amino acids. CDR3 loop: CASSYSARPGYGYTF.